The 19 T cell receptor beta chains below were found in one sample sequenced in a study of cytomegalovirus exposure and HLA in healthy donors. The study ran its PCR with 60 Vbeta and 13 Jbeta primers. The protocol was immunoSEQ multiplex PCR, while the TCRdb copy is restricted to in-frame clones and leaves out a portion. The sample lists about 120,000 clones, 8.5% to 10% occurring once. Material: PBMCs. These receptor sequences come from a young man in good health and CMV-seronegative.

The genes are TRBV28 and TRBJ2-7; possibly TRBD2 for D (6 bases). Trimming left V 4 bases short and J 5 bases short, with 15 bases between. Germline-derived CDR1 and CDR2 are MDHEN and SYDVKM. The CDR3 is made up of 14 amino acids. CDR3 bases: TGTGCCAGCAGTTCCCCGGGACTGGCCCACGAGCAGTACTTC. It specifies CASSSPGLAHEQYF.

This clone was observed a few times. The gene calls are TRBV7-8 and TRBJ1-3; TRBD1 matches at 7 bases. CDR3 length: 17 amino acids. Germline values: CDR1 SGHVS, CDR2 FQNEAQ. J lost 0 bases, V lost 6 bases, and 11 bases had no gene match. The CDR3 nucleotides read TGTGCCAGCAGTTCTCCGGGACAGATGGCCTCTGGAAACACCATATATTTT. This translates into CASSSPGQMASGNTIYF. The complete variable domain, with remaining parts taken from reference TRBV7-8 and TRBJ1-3, reads GAGVSQSPRYKVAKRGQDVALRCDPISGHVSLFWYQQALGQGPEFLTYFQNEAQLDKSGLPSDRFFAERPEGSVSTLKIQRTQQEDSAVYLCASSSPGQMASGNTIYFGEGSWLTVV.

This clone has more than one count but fewer than ten. The CDR3 nucleotides are TGTGCCTGGAGTTCAGGGAATGGCGAGCAGTACTTC. It yields the protein CAWSSGNGEQYF. The gene calls are TRBV30 and TRBJ2-7, with a tentative D call TRBD1 (5 bases). There are 12 residues in the CDR3. Germline V gives CDR1 GTSNPN, CDR2 SVGIG (reference sequence). Trimming stripped 2 bases from V and 6 bases from J, with 11 bases between.

The chain is built from TRBV19 and TRBJ1-6, with 8 nucleotides matching TRBD1. V dropped 8 bases and J dropped 7; count of bases not matched to a gene: 1. CDR3 length: 12 amino acids. From germline, CDR1 is LNHDA and CDR2 SQIVND (reference sequence). Written as DNA, the CDR3 is TGTGCCAGTTGGACAGGGAATTCACCCCTCCACTTT. Its protein product is CASWTGNSPLHF.

This clone was seen more than once but under ten times. The V call is TRBV28, the J call TRBJ2-7, with 7 positions matching TRBD1. Germline CDR1 MDHEN, CDR2 SYDVKM. Losses at the gene ends were 6 bases for V and 2 bases for J; bases not matched to a gene: 7. This CDR3 has 14 amino acids. As DNA, the CDR3 is TGTGCCAGCAGATCTCCACAGGGGACCTACGAGCAGTACTTC. This gives the protein CASRSPQGTYEQYF.

V usage is TRBV27 and J usage is TRBJ2-7, with D possibly TRBD2 on 6 matching bases. CDR1 and CDR2 from the germline V gene are MNHEY and SMNVEV (reference sequence). The V gene lost 2 bases and the J gene lost 4 bases, with 21 bases spanning the gap. The CDR3 totals 17 residues. CDR3: CASSLDRGTTAPYEQYF. CDR3 sequence (DNA): TGTGCCAGCAGTTTAGATCGGGGGACCACCGCCCCATACGAGCAGTACTTC.

This clone has only a few counts. The same CDR3 can be traced to other DNA sequences in this sample. V usage is TRBV5-1 and J usage is TRBJ1-2, with D possibly TRBD1 on 6 matching bases. This CDR3 has 14 amino acids. Trimming stripped 2 bases from V and 3 bases from J, with 11 bases between. Germline V lookup: CDR1 SGHRS, CDR2 YFSETQ. The CDR3 loop reads CASSFSSGDYGYTF. In DNA form, the CDR3 reads TGCGCCAGCAGCTTCTCTTCAGGGGACTATGGCTACACCTTC.

V and J are TRBV7-3 and TRBJ2-2; 7 bases fit TRBD2. CDR3 length equals 16 residues. The V segment lost 1 base and the J segment 1 base; nucleotides outside the gene matches: 3. Germline V gene sequence: CDR1 SGHTA, CDR2 FQGTGA. Here the CDR3 reads CASSLRAGVNTGELFF. CDR3 in DNA: TGTGCCAGCAGCTTAAGGGCGGGAGTGAACACCGGGGAGCTGTTTTTT.

This clone has only a few counts. This chain connects TRBV6-1 to TRBJ2-5, with 7 bases that match TRBD1. Germline V gives CDR1 MNHNS, CDR2 SASEGT. Losses at the gene ends were 6 bases for V and 2 bases for J; bases not matched to a gene: 9. There are 15 residues in the CDR3. For the CDR3, the DNA is TGTGCCAGCAGCGCTCCGGGACAGAGACAAGAGACCCAGTACTTC. Amino acid sequence: CASSAPGQRQETQYF.

The table lists this clone with a few counts. V and J are TRBV28 and TRBJ2-6, with D unresolved. CDR3 size: 16 residues. V lost 7 bases, J lost 0 bases, and 13 bases lay in between. Germline loops: CDR1 MDHEN, CDR2 SYDVKM. CDR3 protein: CASTQSGHSGANVLTF. The DNA for the CDR3 is TGTGCCAGCACTCAATCGGGTCACTCTGGGGCCAACGTCCTGACTTTC.

V and J are TRBV2 and TRBJ2-3, with D possibly being TRBD2 (6 bases). The CDR3 has 19 amino acids. The V gene lost 4 bases and the J gene lost 0 bases, with 23 bases spanning the gap. Germline CDR1 is SNHLY and CDR2 is FYNNEI. This CDR3 is CASSVLDGRGRASTDTQYF. The CDR3 nucleotides read TGTGCCAGCAGTGTACTTGACGGACGGGGGAGAGCTAGCACAGATACGCAGTATTTT.

This clone has just a few counts. This chain connects TRBV10-3 to TRBJ2-3, with a weak D call TRBD1 (6 bases). CDR3 length: 14 residues. CDR1 and CDR2 (germline): ENHRY, SYGVKD. Trimming pared 2 bases from V and 0 bases from J, leaving 6 bases between. The CDR3 protein is CAISERGSTDTQYF. In nucleotides, the CDR3 is TGTGCCATCAGTGAGAGGGGGAGCACAGATACGCAGTATTTT.

This clone was recorded a few times. In the same sample, other DNA sequences code for this CDR3. The chain is built from TRBV2 and TRBJ2-7; 7 bases are a match to TRBD1. This CDR3 contains 14 residues. Trimming cost V 2 bases and J 2 bases; bases outside gene matches: 3. Germline CDR1 and CDR2: SNHLY and FYNNEI. The CDR3 nucleotides are TGTGCCAGCAGTGAACTGGGACAGACCTACGAGCAGTACTTC. Translating it yields CASSELGQTYEQYF.

Only a few counts were recorded for this clone. The V call is TRBV2, the J call TRBJ2-1; 7 bases line up with TRBD1. The CDR3 has 17 residues. Germline lookup yields CDR1 SNHLY and CDR2 FYNNEI. The V gene end was trimmed by 6 bases and the J gene end by 5 bases; junction bases not matched to a gene: 16. CDR3 loop: CASSARDSQRGNNEQFF. The CDR3 nucleotides read TGTGCCAGCAGCGCCCGGGACAGCCAGAGGGGAAACAATGAGCAGTTCTTC.

This chain connects TRBV6-5 to TRBJ1-1; no clear D gene. Trimming cost V 0 bases and J 0 bases, with 11 bases left between them. This CDR3 spans 16 amino acids. Germline CDR1 is MNHEY and CDR2 is SVGAGI. The chain's CDR3 is CASSYSKGGMNTEAFF. CDR3 coding DNA: TGTGCCAGCAGTTACTCGAAGGGAGGCATGAACACTGAAGCTTTCTTT.

This clone was counted a few times. The chain joins TRBV5-1 to TRBJ2-7, with TRBD2 matching 16 bases. V trimming: 3 bases; J trimming: 3 bases; junction bases outside the gene matches: 3. This CDR3 comprises 16 residues. CDR1 and CDR2 from the germline V gene are SGHRS and YFSETQ. CDR3 sequence reads: CASSSGLAGGYYEQYF. The CDR3 DNA is TGCGCCAGCAGCTCGGGACTAGCGGGAGGGTACTACGAGCAGTACTTC.

This chain's CDR3 is CASSFTGFDEQYF. Written as DNA, the CDR3 is TGTGCCAGCAGCTTCACAGGGTTCGACGAGCAGTACTTC. V is TRBV5-5 and J is TRBJ2-7, with D perhaps matching TRBD1 (6 bases). V dropped 2 bases and J dropped 5 bases, with 11 bases sitting between them. The CDR3 covers 13 residues. Germline V CDR1 and CDR2: SGHKS, YYEKEE (reference sequence).

This clone was observed a handful of times. This chain connects TRBV10-1 to TRBJ2-7, with D perhaps matching TRBD2 (6 bases). Germline-derived CDR1 and CDR2 are WNHNN and SYGVQD (reference sequence). The CDR3 covers 12 residues. V was shortened by 6 bases and J by 7 bases, with 13 bases between the two germline ends. For the CDR3, the DNA is TGCGCCAGCAGCGGGACCCGGGGGGAGCAGTACTTC. It yields the protein CASSGTRGEQYF.

This clone turned up a few times. V gene TRBV19 combines with J gene TRBJ2-7; tentative D call: TRBD2 (6 bases). This CDR3 is 16 amino acids long. The V gene's germline CDR1 is LNHDA and CDR2 SQIVND (reference sequence). Trimming stripped 3 bases from V and 6 bases from J, with 21 bases between. The CDR3 protein is CASSMNRERHRIEQYF. The CDR3 DNA reads TGTGCCAGTAGTATGAACCGGGAGCGTCATCGGATCGAGCAGTACTTC. Looking up the rest from reference TRBV19 and TRBJ2-7 gives the full variable domain: DGGITQSPKYLFRKEGQNVTLSCEQNLNHDAMYWYRQDPGQGLRLIYYSQIVNDFQKGDIAEGYSVSREKKESFPLTVTSAQKNPTAFYLCASSMNRERHRIEQYFGPGTRLTVT.